The sequence of this T cell receptor beta chain was determined in a study of response to subunit inactivated influenza vaccine. The ends lost 0 bases at V and 2 bases at J; junction bases unmatched: 4. Germline loops: CDR1 KGHDR, CDR2 SFDVKD. There are 16 residues in the CDR3. Study results and caveats: The study's authors posited that every seasonal influenza vaccination enlists few new T cells.

TCRdb itself ran the RT-PCR reads through MiXCR, one entry per CDR3 protein. The repertoire has 500,000 to 600,000 distinct CDR3 sequences, approximately 12% of them found once; the top ten carry approximately 14%. With respect to this clonotype: Its antigen is still unknown.

This sequence joins TRBV24-1 and TRBJ2-5; 8 bases align to TRBD1. The receptor comes from a man between 50 and 59 years old who received an inactivated influenza vaccine. Sample: PBMCs from blood, taken about 40 days after vaccination. The CDR3 region is CATSDLTGQGQETQYF. CDR3 nucleotides: TGTGCCACCAGTGATTTGACCGGACAGGGACAAGAGACCCAGTACTTC.